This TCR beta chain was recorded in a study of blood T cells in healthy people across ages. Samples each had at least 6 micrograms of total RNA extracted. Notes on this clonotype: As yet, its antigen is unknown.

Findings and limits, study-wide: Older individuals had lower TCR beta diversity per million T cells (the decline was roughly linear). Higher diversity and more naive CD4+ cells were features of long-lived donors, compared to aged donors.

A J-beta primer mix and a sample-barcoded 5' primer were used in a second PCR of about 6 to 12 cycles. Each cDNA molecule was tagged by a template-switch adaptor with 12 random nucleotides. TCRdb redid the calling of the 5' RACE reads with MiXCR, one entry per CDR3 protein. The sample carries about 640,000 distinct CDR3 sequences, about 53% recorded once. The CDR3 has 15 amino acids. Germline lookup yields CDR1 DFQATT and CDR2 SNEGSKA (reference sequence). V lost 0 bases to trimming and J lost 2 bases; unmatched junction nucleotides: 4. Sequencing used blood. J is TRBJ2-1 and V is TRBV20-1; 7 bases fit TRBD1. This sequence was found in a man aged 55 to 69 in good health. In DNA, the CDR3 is TGCAGTGCTAGAGATCCCCAGGGGGCCTACAATGAGCAGTTCTTC. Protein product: CSARDPQGAYNEQFF.